This entry describes one TCR beta chain. Which antigen it targets is not known. No qualities accompany the bases; no much larger clone lies one base away. According to the germline V gene, CDR1 reads KGHDR and CDR2 reads SFDVKD. V and J are truncated by 8 bases and 1 base respectively, leaving an intervening sequence of 15 bases. From the cysteine through the phenylalanine, the CDR3 covers 15 amino acids. Just the 45-base CDR3 DNA is kept, in frame starting at base 1. The data originate from a study of control samples from healthy donors and cancer patients (dated by TCRdb to between 2020 and 2021). The library was produced with the immunoSEQ multiplex PCR assay. Held by TCRdb, this immuneACCESS table contains in-frame sequences only and omits some clones. Under half of the omission traces to an unresolved V gene where checked; the cause of the rest is unknown. For this sample there are over 150,000 clones; 94% appear just once. Jointly, the top ten make up roughly 1.3% of the sample.

The TCR originated in a woman under 30 in good health. Sample: blood. The chain is made from TRBV24-1 and TRBJ2-3, and possibly TRBD2, on 6 matching bases. At the DNA level, the sequence is TGTGCCACCACAGACGGGAGCCTCCGCACAGATACGCAGTATTTT. This sequence encodes CATTDGSLRTDTQYF.